Listed here is a single T cell receptor beta chain. No antigen is known for it. No fewer than 6 million PBMCs went into each sample. These data originate in a study of blood T cells in healthy people across ages. It was with a sample-barcoded 5' primer and a J-beta primer mix that a second PCR of roughly 7 to 11 cycles was run. TCRdb re-called the 5' RACE reads through MiXCR, storing one row per CDR3 protein. Among hundreds of thousands of distinct CDR3 sequences listed, around 41% were seen once. Regarding the study as a whole: The long-lived group displayed more naive CD4+ cells, plus higher diversity, than the aged donors did. Diversity of TCR beta per million T cells declined in a roughly linear way with age. Without sorted subsets, naive and antigen-experienced compartments could not be conclusively compared.

This CDR3 has 15 amino acids. In germline, CDR1 is DFQATT, CDR2 SNEGSKA (reference sequence). V was shortened by 5 bases and J by 4 bases, with 20 bases between the two germline ends. The clonotype originates from an elderly man in good health. This chain connects TRBV20-1 to TRBJ2-5; maybe TRBD2 (6 bases). Source material: blood. The chain's CDR3 is CSARGPRLVVETQYF. The DNA for the CDR3 is TGCAGTGCTCGAGGCCCCAGACTAGTCGTAGAGACCCAGTACTTC.